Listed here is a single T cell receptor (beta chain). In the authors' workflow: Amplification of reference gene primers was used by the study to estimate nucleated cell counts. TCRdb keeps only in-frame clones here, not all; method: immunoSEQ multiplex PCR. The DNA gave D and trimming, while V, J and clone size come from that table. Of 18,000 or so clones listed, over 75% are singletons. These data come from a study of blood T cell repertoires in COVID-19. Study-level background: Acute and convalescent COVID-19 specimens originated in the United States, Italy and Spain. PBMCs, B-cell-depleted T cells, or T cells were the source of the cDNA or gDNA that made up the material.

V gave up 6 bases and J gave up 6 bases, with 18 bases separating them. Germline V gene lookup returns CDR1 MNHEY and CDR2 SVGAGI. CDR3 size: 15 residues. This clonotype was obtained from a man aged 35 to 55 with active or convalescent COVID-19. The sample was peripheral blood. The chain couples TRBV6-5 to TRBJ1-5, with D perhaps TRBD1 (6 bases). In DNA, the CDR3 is TGTGCCAGCAGCAAACGGGACACTCTGGGTCAGCCCCAGCATTTT. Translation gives CASSKRDTLGQPQHF.